A selection of T cell receptor beta chains follows, all from one sample in a study of blood T cell repertoires in COVID-19. Sequencing was performed with immunoSEQ multiplex PCR; in TCRdb, only in-frame clones are kept and a portion is missing. The profile shows approximately 140,000 clones, less than 80% of them singletons. Sequencing input: peripheral blood. Every receptor here comes from a man aged 60 to 69 with acute or convalescent COVID-19. Each CDR3 is given with its conserved first and last residue. A D gene is named only where the DNA matches it firmly.

cdr3_length j_call v_call d_call cdr3_aa
15 TRBJ1-6 TRBV27 NA CASSLLSRYNSPLHF
14 TRBJ2-5 TRBV3-1/TRBV3-2 TRBD2 CASSLSGGQETQYF
14 TRBJ2-7 TRBV3-1/TRBV3-2 NA CASSQRIEGGKQYF
14 TRBJ2-7 TRBV7-9 TRBD2 CASSQGLAVGEQYF
13 TRBJ1-1 TRBV7-2 TRBD1 CASSLLQGAEAFF
14 TRBJ2-3 TRBV19 TRBD2 CASSIGLAPDTQYF
19 TRBJ1-4 TRBV7-9 NA CASSSAHRSGMATNEKLFF
13 TRBJ2-5 TRBV7-9 NA CASSWAGEETQYF
14 TRBJ1-1 TRBV27 NA CASTSSEGATEAFF
16 TRBJ1-2 TRBV30 NA CACPERDTPVSYGYTF
15 TRBJ2-2 TRBV30 NA CAWSKLAQNTGELFF
18 TRBJ2-2 TRBV24-1 TRBD2 CATSDPRGRLAGAGELFF
13 TRBJ1-4 TRBV19 NA CASTAGGNEKLFF
11 TRBJ2-5 TRBV29-1 TRBD2 CSVGRGETQYF
14 TRBJ2-5 TRBV11-1 TRBD1 CASSLATGTETQYF
17 TRBJ2-3 TRBV4-3 TRBD2 CASSRTRGGGSTDTQYF
15 TRBJ1-2 TRBV5-5 NA CASSPGLGMGYGYTF
18 TRBJ2-1 TRBV19 TRBD2 CASSITSGMGSSYNEQFF
17 TRBJ2-1 TRBV5-1 NA CASSLNSGRGVNNEQFF
14 TRBJ2-1 TRBV7-2 NA CASSLGDFYNEQFF
15 TRBJ1-3 TRBV6-1 NA CASRPQVGETKTIYF
13 TRBJ2-2 TRBV19 NA CASNILNTGELFF
15 TRBJ1-5 TRBV28 NA CASKGGGRSNQPQHF
11 TRBJ2-5 TRBV7-8 NA CASSLQETQYF
14 TRBJ1-1 TRBV2 NA CASSTITGNTEAFF
14 TRBJ2-5 TRBV9 NA CASSVATAQETQYF
14 TRBJ2-7 TRBV7-2 TRBD1 CASSLSTGGYEQYF
13 TRBJ1-6 TRBV6-6 NA CASSQSQAAPLHF
15 TRBJ1-5 TRBV6-6 TRBD1 CASSYPGQAGQPQHF
16 TRBJ2-7 TRBV28 TRBD1 CASIDTPGTGSYEQYF
13 TRBJ2-3 TRBV19 NA CASNAGHTDTQYF
17 TRBJ2-1 TRBV7-3 NA CASSLSRAEGPYNEQFF
13 TRBJ1-1 TRBV7-3 NA CASSSGSGAEAFF
13 TRBJ2-1 TRBV14 NA CASSQDRLGEQFF
14 TRBJ1-6 TRBV30 NA CAWRAEAENSPLHF
16 TRBJ1-4 TRBV2 TRBD1 CASSRDRGSRSEKLFF
15 TRBJ1-1 TRBV6-6 TRBD1 CASTPRDRGNTEAFF
15 TRBJ1-3 TRBV10-3 NA CAISAQGFSGNTIYF
13 TRBJ2-7 TRBV12-3/TRBV12-4 NA CASSFRQTYEQYF
12 TRBJ2-7 TRBV11-3 NA CASSLDGGEQYF
16 TRBJ2-3 TRBV7-3 TRBD2 CASSLVGTSGTDTQYF
14 TRBJ1-2 TRBV6-6 TRBD1 CASSYRQGDYGYTF
16 TRBJ2-6 TRBV27 TRBD2 CASTGLAGTGANVLTF
14 TRBJ2-6 TRBV27 NA CASSPYSGANVLTF
14 TRBJ1-2 TRBV19 NA CASSEEGSLDGYTF
15 TRBJ2-5 TRBV15 TRBD1 CATRGGQGESETQYF
15 TRBJ2-2 TRBV24-1 TRBD2 CATSEGLAATGELFF
16 TRBJ2-3 TRBV18 NA CASSPRPPQGADTQYF
13 TRBJ2-7 TRBV28 TRBD1 CASSTGAPHEQYF
16 TRBJ1-5 TRBV28 NA CASSLLGEEWDQPQHF
13 TRBJ1-3 TRBV19 NA CASSEFSGNTIYF
16 TRBJ2-5 TRBV9 TRBD1 CASSVGQGQTQETQYF